These 5 T cell receptor beta chains originate from one sample sequenced in a study of cytomegalovirus exposure and HLA in healthy donors. Only in-frame clones appear in the TCRdb table, and some are missing; sequencing was by immunoSEQ multiplex PCR. There are 55,000 to 70,000 clones in the sample; 80% to 95% occur only once, and about 5.2% lies in the top ten. The source material was PBMCs. Source of these receptors: a man in his late teens or twenties in good health and CMV-seropositive.

The J gene is TRBJ1-5, the V gene TRBV19; 9 bases are a match to TRBD1. The CDR3 consists of 17 residues. The trim removed 2 bases at V and 0 bases at J, leaving 5 bases unmatched. Germline V gene sequence: CDR1 LNHDA, CDR2 SQIVND (reference sequence). The CDR3 sequence: CASSISRDRASNQPQHF. In nucleotides, the CDR3 is TGTGCCAGTAGTATAAGCAGGGACAGGGCTAGCAATCAGCCCCAGCATTTT. Full variable domain (rest looked up from reference TRBV19 and TRBJ1-5): DGGITQSPKYLFRKEGQNVTLSCEQNLNHDAMYWYRQDPGQGLRLIYYSQIVNDFQKGDIAEGYSVSREKKESFPLTVTSAQKNPTAFYLCASSISRDRASNQPQHFGDGTRLSIL.

This rearrangement joins TRBV7-9 to TRBJ2-1; 8 nucleotides agree with TRBD2. Germline lookup yields CDR1 SEHNR and CDR2 FQNEAQ (reference sequence). CDR3 length: 12 residues. The J segment lost 14 bases and the V segment lost 4 bases, leaving 7 bases of the junction unmatched. The CDR3, as DNA: TGTGCCAGCAGCTCGAGCGGGGGATTAAAGTTCTTC. Translation: CASSSSGGLKFF.

The CDR3 loop is CASSVEQATGELFF. In DNA, the CDR3 is TGTGCCAGCAGCGTAGAACAGGCTACCGGGGAGCTGTTTTTT. This chain links TRBV9 with TRBJ2-2; possible D gene TRBD1, 5 bases. The CDR3 spans 14 residues. The ends were cut back, 0 bases at V and 5 bases at J, with 8 bases in the middle. Germline V gene sequence: CDR1 SGDLS, CDR2 YYNGEE.

This clone was observed a single time. The chain joins TRBV6-1 to TRBJ1-1; D uncertain. The CDR3 is 12 amino acids. Trimming took off 4 bases at V and 2 bases at J, with 5 bases between the two ends. Germline assignment: CDR1 MNHNS and CDR2 SASEGT. The CDR3 DNA reads TGTGCCAGCAGTGCCACTAACACTGAAGCTTTCTTT. Its translation is CASSATNTEAFF.

V usage is TRBV19 and J usage is TRBJ1-2; D might be TRBD1 (6 bases). Trimming took off 6 bases at V and 4 bases at J, with 21 bases between the two ends. This CDR3 is 16 amino acids long. Germline assignment: CDR1 LNHDA and CDR2 SQIVND (reference sequence). The CDR3 sequence: CASSPLNRESSYGYTF. The CDR3 bases are TGTGCCAGTAGCCCGTTAAACAGGGAGAGCTCCTATGGCTACACCTTC.